The sequence of this TCR beta chain was determined in a study of tumor-infiltrating lymphocytes in localized non-small cell lung cancer. In the study overall: Patients included smokers and never-smokers with various histologies, some sampled after neoadjuvant chemotherapy.

Method: immunoSEQ multiplex PCR; TCRdb's copy keeps in-frame clones and lacks some. The sample contains 10,000 to 15,000 clones, 85% to 90% of which appear only once. For this clone: The antigen remains undetermined.

General study results and limits: IM1 and IM2 tumors showed no difference in T-cell fraction.

Trimming removed 4 bases from V and 3 bases from J, with 10 bases in between. CDR1 is SGHDT, CDR2 YYEEEE, per germline. The CDR3 length is 14 residues. Sequencing was done on a sample of lung tumor tissue. The chain joins TRBV5-6 to TRBJ2-2; D remains ambiguous. The receptor was isolated from a human donor with non-small cell lung cancer. The CDR3 nucleotides are TGTGCCAGCAGCCGTGACACCGACACCGGGGAGCTGTTTTTT. Translated, it gives CASSRDTDTGELFF.